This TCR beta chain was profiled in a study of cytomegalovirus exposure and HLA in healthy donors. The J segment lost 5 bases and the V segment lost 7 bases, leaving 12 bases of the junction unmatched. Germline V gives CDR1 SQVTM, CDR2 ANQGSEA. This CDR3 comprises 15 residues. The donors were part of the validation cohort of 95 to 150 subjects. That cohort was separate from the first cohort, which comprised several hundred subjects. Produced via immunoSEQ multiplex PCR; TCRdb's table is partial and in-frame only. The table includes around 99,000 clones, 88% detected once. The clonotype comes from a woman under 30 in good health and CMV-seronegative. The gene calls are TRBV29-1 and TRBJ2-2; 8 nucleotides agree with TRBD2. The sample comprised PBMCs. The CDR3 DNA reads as TGCAGCGCCTCGGGGGGGAGGGGATGGACCGGGGAGCTGTTTTTT. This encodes CSASGGRGWTGELFF.